This record covers a single T cell receptor beta chain. Trimming pared 0 bases from V and 1 base from J, leaving 6 bases between. Per the germline V gene, CDR1 is SGHVS and CDR2 is FQNEAQ. The CDR3 length is 15 residues. This sample was included in a study of blood T cell repertoires in COVID-19. Produced via immunoSEQ multiplex PCR; TCRdb's table is partial and in-frame only. This sample carries around 180,000 clones, 65% to 85% of them seen once, and the ten largest clones take 15% to 20%. The receptor's source is a man between 60 and 70 years old with active or convalescent COVID-19. The source material was peripheral blood. The chain combines TRBV7-8 with TRBJ2-2; tentatively, D is TRBD2 (6 bases). The DNA of the CDR3 is TGTGCCAGCAGCTTAGCGGGAGGGAACACCGGGGAGCTGTTTTTT. It specifies CASSLAGGNTGELFF.